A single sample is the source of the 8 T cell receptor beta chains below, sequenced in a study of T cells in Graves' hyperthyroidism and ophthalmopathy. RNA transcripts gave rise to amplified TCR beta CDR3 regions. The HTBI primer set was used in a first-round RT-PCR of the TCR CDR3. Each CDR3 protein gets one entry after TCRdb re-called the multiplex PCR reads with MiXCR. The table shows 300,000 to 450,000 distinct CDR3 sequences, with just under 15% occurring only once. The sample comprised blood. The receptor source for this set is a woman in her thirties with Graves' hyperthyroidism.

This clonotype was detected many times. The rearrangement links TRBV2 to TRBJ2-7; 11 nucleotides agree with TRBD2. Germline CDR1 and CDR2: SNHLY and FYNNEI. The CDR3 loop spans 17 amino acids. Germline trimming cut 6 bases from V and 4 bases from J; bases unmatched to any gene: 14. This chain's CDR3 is CASSQYSGRATLYEQYF. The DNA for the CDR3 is TGTGCCAGCAGCCAGTATAGCGGGAGGGCAACTCTATACGAGCAGTACTTC.

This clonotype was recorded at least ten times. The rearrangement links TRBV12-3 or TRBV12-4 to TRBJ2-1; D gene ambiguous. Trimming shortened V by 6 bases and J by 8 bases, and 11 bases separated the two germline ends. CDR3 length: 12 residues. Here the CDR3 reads CASRTGRHEQFF. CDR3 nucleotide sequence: TGTGCCAGCAGAACTGGGCGTCATGAGCAGTTCTTC.

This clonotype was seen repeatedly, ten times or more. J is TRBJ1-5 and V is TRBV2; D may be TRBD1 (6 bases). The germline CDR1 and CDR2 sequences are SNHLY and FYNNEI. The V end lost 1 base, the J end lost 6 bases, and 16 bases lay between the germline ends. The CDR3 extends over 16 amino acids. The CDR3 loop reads CASSEVLEGGIQPQHF. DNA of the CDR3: TGTGCCAGCAGTGAAGTTTTAGAAGGGGGAATTCAGCCCCAGCATTTT.

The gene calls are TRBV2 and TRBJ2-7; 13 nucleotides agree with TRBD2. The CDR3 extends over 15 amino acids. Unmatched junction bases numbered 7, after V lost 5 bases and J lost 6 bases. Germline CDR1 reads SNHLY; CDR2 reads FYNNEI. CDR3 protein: CASSPTSGRTGEQYF. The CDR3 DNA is TGTGCCAGCAGTCCGACTAGCGGGAGGACGGGCGAGCAGTACTTC.

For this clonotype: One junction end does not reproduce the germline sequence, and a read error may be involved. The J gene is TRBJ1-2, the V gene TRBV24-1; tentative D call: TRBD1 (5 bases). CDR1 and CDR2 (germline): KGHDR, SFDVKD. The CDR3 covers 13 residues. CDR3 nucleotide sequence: TGTGCCGCCAGCAGGGACGCCGCAGGGGGCTACACCTTC. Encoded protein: CAASRDAAGGYTF.

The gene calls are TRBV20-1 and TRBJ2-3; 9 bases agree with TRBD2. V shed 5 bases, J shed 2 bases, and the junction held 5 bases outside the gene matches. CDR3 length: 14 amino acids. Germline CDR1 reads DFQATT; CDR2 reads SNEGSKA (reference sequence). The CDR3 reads CSAPPSGTTDTQYF. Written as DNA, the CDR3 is TGCAGTGCTCCTCCTAGCGGGACCACAGATACGCAGTATTTT.

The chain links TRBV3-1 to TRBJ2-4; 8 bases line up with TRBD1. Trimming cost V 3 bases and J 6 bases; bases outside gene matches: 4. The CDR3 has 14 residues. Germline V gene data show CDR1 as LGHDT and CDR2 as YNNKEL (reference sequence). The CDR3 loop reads CASSQGRGRNIQYF. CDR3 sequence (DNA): TGTGCCAGCAGCCAGGGCAGGGGGCGAAACATTCAGTACTTC. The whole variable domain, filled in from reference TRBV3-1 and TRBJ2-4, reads DTAVSQTPKYLVTQMGNDKSIKCEQNLGHDTMYWYKQDSKKFLKIMFSYNNKELIINETVPNRFSPKSPDKAHLNLHINSLELGDSAVYFCASSQGRGRNIQYFGAGTRLSVL.

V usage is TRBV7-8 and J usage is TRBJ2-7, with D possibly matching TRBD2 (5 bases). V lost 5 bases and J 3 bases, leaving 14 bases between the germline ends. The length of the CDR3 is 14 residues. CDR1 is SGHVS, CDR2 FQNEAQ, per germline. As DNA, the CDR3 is TGTGCCAGCAGCGACCATCCGGGGTACTACGAGCAGTACTTC. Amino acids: CASSDHPGYYEQYF.